This entry features one TCR beta chain sequence. Germline values: CDR1 MNHNS, CDR2 SASEGT. This CDR3 is 12 amino acids long. V dropped 11 bases and J dropped 4 bases, with 11 bases sitting between them. This sample stems from a study of sequential checkpoint blockade in melanoma. Study in general: Maintenance nivolumab came after either treatment sequence.

Assay used: immunoSEQ multiplex PCR; TCRdb lists only in-frame clones, some missing. The profile shows about 28,000 clones, around nine tenths of them singletons. The treatment: randomized to nivolumab then ipilimumab (arm A) or the reverse (arm B). PBMC sorting kept live CD3+CD8+ cells without CD19 or CD56. The V gene is TRBV6-1, the J gene TRBJ2-2; the D is unclear. This TCR came from a human donor with melanoma. This specimen was CD8+ T cells sorted from blood (inferred from file names), taken from a patient given nivolumab and ipilimumab in sequence. The CDR3 sequence: CASLHRTGELFF. The CDR3 DNA reads as TGTGCCTCACTCCACCGCACCGGGGAGCTGTTTTTT.